This entry lists 27 T cell receptor beta chains sequenced from one sample in a study of blood T cell repertoires in COVID-19. Sequenced by immunoSEQ multiplex PCR; TCRdb stores in-frame clones only, minus some. The sample includes fewer than 250,000 clones, about 87% of them seen just once. Sequencing input: peripheral blood. Source of these receptors: a man between 65 and 85 years old with acute or convalescent COVID-19.

The chain has TRBV27 and TRBJ1-5; no clear D. The CDR3 is made up of 15 amino acids. Germline CDR1 reads MNHEY; CDR2 reads SMNVEV (reference sequence). Trimming shortened V by 3 bases and J by 1 base, and 10 bases separated the two germline ends. Here the CDR3 reads CASSFGAGSNQPQHF. CDR3 bases: TGTGCCAGCAGTTTTGGTGCCGGGAGCAATCAGCCCCAGCATTTT.

The V gene is TRBV6-5, the J gene TRBJ2-7; 7 nucleotides agree with TRBD1. The CDR3 has 13 amino acids. In germline, CDR1 is MNHEY, CDR2 SVGAGI. Unmatched junction bases numbered 7, after V lost 8 bases and J lost 3 bases. This chain's CDR3 is CASSRPGGYEQYF. CDR3 coding DNA: TGTGCCAGCTCTAGGCCAGGGGGCTACGAGCAGTACTTC.

For the CDR3, the DNA is TGTGCCAGCAGTTTAGGTCGAGGGACTAGCTCGGATGAGCAGTTCTTC. This translates into CASSLGRGTSSDEQFF. V is TRBV27 and J is TRBJ2-1; 9 positions match TRBD2. CDR1 and CDR2 (germline): MNHEY, SMNVEV (reference sequence). The J segment lost 8 bases and the V segment lost 2 bases, leaving 10 bases of the junction unmatched. The CDR3 sequence is 16 residues long.

There are many counts of this clone. CDR3 loop: CASSLAAGPTSGELFF. Written as DNA, the CDR3 is TGCGCCAGCAGCTTGGCGGCGGGACCTACCTCCGGGGAGCTGTTTTTT. V is TRBV5-1 and J is TRBJ2-2; TRBD2 might be the D (6 bases). Per the germline V gene, CDR1 is SGHRS and CDR2 is YFSETQ. The CDR3 contains 16 residues. Trimming pared 0 bases from V and 6 bases from J, leaving 15 bases between.

The chain recombines TRBV19 with TRBJ2-2; 7 positions agree with TRBD2. CDR1 LNHDA and CDR2 SQIVND come from the germline V gene (reference sequence). This CDR3 spans 15 amino acids. The ends lost 3 bases at V and 5 bases at J; junction bases unmatched: 6. For the CDR3, the DNA is TGTGCCAGTAGTATGGGGCGGGAGAGGACCGGGGAGCTGTTTTTT. As protein: CASSMGRERTGELFF.

This sequence joins TRBV6-1 and TRBJ2-7, with TRBD1 identical over 7 bases. Trimming removed 2 bases from V and 6 bases from J; junction bases left unmatched: 7. CDR3 size: 14 residues. CDR1 and CDR2 (germline): MNHNS, SASEGT. CDR3 sequence (DNA): TGTGCCAGCAGTGAACTGCAGGGGGTACGCGAGCAGTACTTC. Residues: CASSELQGVREQYF.

The chain has TRBV3-1 (or the pseudogene TRBV3-2) and TRBJ2-1; 11 nucleotides align to TRBD2. V was clipped by 2 bases and J by 11 bases; unmatched bases: 2. CDR1 is LGHDT and CDR2 is YNNKEL in the germline V gene (reference sequence). The CDR3 has 13 amino acids. The DNA of the CDR3 is TGTGCCAGCAGCCAACCTAGCGGGAGGAAGCAGTTCTTC. Translation: CASSQPSGRKQFF.

The gene calls are TRBV5-4 and TRBJ1-1; 7 bases align to TRBD1. This CDR3 is 14 amino acids long. Unmatched junction bases numbered 6, after V lost 4 bases and J lost 3 bases. In germline, CDR1 is SGHNT, CDR2 YYREEE (reference sequence). CDR3 nucleotide sequence: TGTGCCAGCAGCCCCACAGGGGCGGACACTGAAGCTTTCTTT. Its protein is CASSPTGADTEAFF.

The rearrangement links TRBV4-3 to TRBJ1-2; the D gene is possibly TRBD1 (6 bases). Per the germline V gene, CDR1 is LGHNA and CDR2 is YSLEER. There are 14 residues in the CDR3. Trimming stripped 1 base from V and 4 bases from J, with 10 bases between. The CDR3 DNA sequence: TGCGCCAGCAGCCAAGGCAGGGGACCCTATGGCTACACCTTC. Translation gives CASSQGRGPYGYTF.

V usage is TRBV5-1 and J usage is TRBJ1-1; D ambiguous. V dropped 0 bases and J dropped 0 bases, with 9 bases sitting between them. This CDR3 contains 15 residues. The germline gives CDR1 SGHRS, CDR2 YFSETQ. The CDR3 loop is CASSLAAGMNTEAFF. The CDR3 DNA follows: TGCGCCAGCAGCTTGGCGGCAGGCATGAACACTGAAGCTTTCTTT. Variable domain in full (rest from reference TRBV5-1 and TRBJ1-1): KAGVTQTPRYLIKTRGQQVTLSCSPISGHRSVSWYQQTPGQGLQFLFEYFSETQRNKGNFPGRFSGRQFSNSRSEMNVSTLELGDSALYLCASSLAAGMNTEAFFGQGTRLTVV.

This chain joins TRBV10-3 and TRBJ1-3, with TRBD1 identical over 9 bases. CDR1 is ENHRY and CDR2 is SYGVKD in the germline V gene. Trimming cost V 5 bases and J 2 bases; bases outside gene matches: 4. The CDR3 spans 15 residues. The CDR3 loop reads CAISPGQGTGNTIYF. CDR3 DNA sequence: TGTGCCATCAGTCCAGGACAGGGGACTGGAAACACCATATATTTT.

The chain combines TRBV28 with TRBJ1-2; D is unclear. Germline CDR1 is MDHEN and CDR2 is SYDVKM. Trimming removed 2 bases from V and 8 bases from J, with 12 bases in between. CDR3 size: 13 residues. CDR3 coding DNA: TGTGCCAGCAGTTTACCAGTCCCTCCGGGCTACACCTTC. Translation gives CASSLPVPPGYTF.

The gene calls are TRBV30 and TRBJ1-2, with D hard to call. CDR3 length: 11 residues. Trimming left V 7 bases short and J 7 bases short, with 13 bases between. Germline V gives CDR1 GTSNPN, CDR2 SVGIG (reference sequence). The CDR3 bases are TGTGCCTCGGGTCGACGGGGTGGCTACACCTTC. It codes for CASGRRGGYTF.

The gene calls are TRBV6-5 and TRBJ2-7; TRBD2 matches at 8 bases. The J segment lost 4 bases and the V segment lost 1 base, leaving 9 bases of the junction unmatched. Germline values: CDR1 MNHEY, CDR2 SVGAGI. This CDR3 is 16 amino acids long. The CDR3 reads CASSYLTGTRLYEQYF. The CDR3 DNA is TGTGCCAGCAGTTACTTAACCGGGACTAGACTTTACGAGCAGTACTTC.

This chain uses TRBV4-1 with TRBJ2-7, with D perhaps matching TRBD1 (5 bases). The CDR3 is 15 residues long. With 4 bases removed from V and 1 base from J, the gap between germline ends came to 14 bases. Germline V gives CDR1 MGHRA, CDR2 YSYEKL. The CDR3 sequence is CASSRDVGASYEQYF. As DNA, the CDR3 is TGCGCCAGCAGCCGAGACGTTGGGGCTTCCTACGAGCAGTACTTC.

V and J are TRBV5-4 and TRBJ2-1; 7 bases map to TRBD2. Germline CDR1 reads SGHNT; CDR2 reads YYREEE (reference sequence). V lost 1 base and J lost 8; bases outside the gene matches: 15. This CDR3 region has 17 residues. The CDR3 sequence is CASSLIVRLAEGDEQFF. DNA of the CDR3: TGTGCCAGCAGCTTGATTGTGCGGCTAGCGGAGGGAGATGAGCAGTTCTTC.

This clone was picked up one time. The rearrangement joins TRBV13 to TRBJ2-5; TRBD2 matches at 12 bases. There are 16 residues in the CDR3. Germline V gene lookup returns CDR1 PRHDT and CDR2 FYEKMQ (reference sequence). Trimming removed 3 bases from V and 7 bases from J; junction bases left unmatched: 9. The CDR3 DNA sequence: TGTGCCAGCAGCTTCCAGACTAGCGGGAGTGCTCGGACCCAGTACTTC. The encoded protein is CASSFQTSGSARTQYF.

The J gene is TRBJ2-3, the V gene TRBV6-6, with 16 nucleotides matching TRBD2. The CDR3 has 20 residues. The ends lost 5 bases at V and 4 bases at J; junction bases unmatched: 15. Germline V lookup: CDR1 MNHNY, CDR2 SVGAGI (reference sequence). The CDR3 bases are TGTGCCAGCAGTCGAGGAGTGGGGACTAGCGGGAGGGAGAGGGCAGATACGCAGTATTTT. It translates to CASSRGVGTSGRERADTQYF.

This chain uses TRBV4-1 with TRBJ1-3; D possibly corresponds to TRBD1 (6 bases). The CDR3 length is 18 residues. Germline loops: CDR1 MGHRA, CDR2 YSYEKL. Trimming stripped 1 base from V and 5 bases from J, with 21 bases between. The CDR3 DNA is TGCGCCAGCAGCCAAGGCGTATTTGCAGGGGCCAGACGAAACACCATATATTTT. Translation: CASSQGVFAGARRNTIYF.

The gene calls are TRBV19 and TRBJ2-3; TRBD2 might be the D (6 bases). Germline CDR1 is LNHDA and CDR2 is SQIVND (reference sequence). This CDR3 is built from 16 residues. The V end was cut by 4 bases, the J end by 5 bases, with 19 bases between. The CDR3 is CASSKRFTVGGDTQYF. CDR3 DNA sequence: TGTGCCAGTAGTAAACGCTTTACGGTCGGGGGAGATACGCAGTATTTT.

The genes are TRBV12-3 or TRBV12-4 and TRBJ2-5, with D perhaps matching TRBD1 (5 bases). V was trimmed by 5 bases and J by 5 bases, leaving 12 bases between them. The CDR3 covers 13 residues. In DNA form, the CDR3 reads TGTGCCAGCAGTCTTAGGGGTGGGGAGACCCAGTACTTC. This sequence encodes CASSLRGGETQYF.

V usage is TRBV24-1 and J usage is TRBJ2-7, with a possible D match to TRBD1 (5 bases). The germline V gene has CDR1 KGHDR and CDR2 SFDVKD. The CDR3 spans 14 residues. V lost 2 bases and J 0 bases, leaving 7 bases between the germline ends. In nucleotides, the CDR3 is TGTGCCACCAGTGATTCGGACACCTCCTACGAGCAGTACTTC. Encoded protein: CATSDSDTSYEQYF.

In DNA, the CDR3 is TGTGCCAGCAGCCTCCGGACAGGGACAGGCGAGACCCAGTACTTC. This sequence encodes CASSLRTGTGETQYF. This sequence joins TRBV7-2 and TRBJ2-5; TRBD1 matches at 8 bases. This CDR3 comprises 15 residues. V gave up 5 bases and J gave up 5 bases; unmatched junction bases: 10. The germline CDR1 and CDR2 sequences are SGHTA and FQGNSA.

On this clone itself: This same CDR3 is encoded by further DNA sequences in the sample. This chain joins TRBV6-5 and TRBJ1-1, with a tentative D call TRBD1 (6 bases). The CDR3 covers 14 residues. Deletions cut 0 bases from V and 1 base from J, with 6 bases between. Germline V gene lookup returns CDR1 MNHEY and CDR2 SVGAGI. CDR3 sequence reads: CASSYSTGNTEAFF. DNA for the CDR3: TGTGCCAGCAGTTACTCGACAGGGAACACTGAAGCTTTCTTT.

This chain uses TRBV5-1 with TRBJ1-1; D perhaps matches TRBD1 (5 bases). The CDR3 length is 12 residues. V gave up 2 bases and J gave up 7 bases, with 9 bases separating them. CDR1 is SGHRS, CDR2 YFSETQ, per germline. CDR3 region: CASSFLGGEAFF. The CDR3 nucleotides read TGCGCCAGCAGCTTCCTGGGGGGTGAAGCTTTCTTT.

This clone showed up just once. The V and J genes are TRBV30 and TRBJ2-3; 8 bases line up with TRBD1. Per germline, CDR1 GTSNPN and CDR2 SVGIG (reference sequence). V was clipped by 2 bases and J by 4 bases; unmatched bases: 8. This CDR3 spans 15 amino acids. The CDR3 loop reads CAWSRRAGGADTQYF. The CDR3, as DNA: TGTGCCTGGAGTAGGAGGGCAGGGGGCGCAGATACGCAGTATTTT.

This chain joins TRBV2 and TRBJ2-5; 7 positions match TRBD1. The CDR3 is 12 amino acids. Per the germline V gene, CDR1 is SNHLY and CDR2 is FYNNEI. V shed 6 bases, J shed 3 bases, and the junction held 1 base outside the gene matches. This CDR3 is CASRGQKETQYF. The DNA of the CDR3 is TGTGCCAGCAGGGGACAGAAAGAGACCCAGTACTTC.